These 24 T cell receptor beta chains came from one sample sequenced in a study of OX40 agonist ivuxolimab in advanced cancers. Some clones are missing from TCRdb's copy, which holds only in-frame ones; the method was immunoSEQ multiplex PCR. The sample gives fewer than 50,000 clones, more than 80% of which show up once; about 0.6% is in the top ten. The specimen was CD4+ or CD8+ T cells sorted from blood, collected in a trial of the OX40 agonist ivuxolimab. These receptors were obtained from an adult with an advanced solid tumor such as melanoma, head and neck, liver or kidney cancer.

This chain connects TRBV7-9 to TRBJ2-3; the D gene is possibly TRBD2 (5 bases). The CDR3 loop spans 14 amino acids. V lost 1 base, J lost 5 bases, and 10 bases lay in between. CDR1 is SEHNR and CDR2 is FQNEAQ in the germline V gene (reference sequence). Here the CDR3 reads CASSLGPRGDTQYF. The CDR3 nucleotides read TGTGCCAGCAGCTTAGGGCCTCGGGGAGATACGCAGTATTTT. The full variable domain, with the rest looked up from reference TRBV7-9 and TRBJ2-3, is DTGVSQNPRHKITKRGQNVTFRCDPISEHNRLYWYRQTLGQGPEFLTYFQNEAQLEKSRLLSDRFSAERPKGSFSTLEIQRTEQGDSAMYLCASSLGPRGDTQYFGPGTRLTVL.

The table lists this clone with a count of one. CDR3 sequence reads: CASVPGADVTYEQYF. The CDR3 DNA follows: TGCGCCAGCGTACCAGGCGCGGACGTTACCTACGAGCAGTACTTC. The J gene is TRBJ2-7, the V gene TRBV5-1, with unresolved D. CDR3 size: 15 residues. CDR1 SGHRS and CDR2 YFSETQ come from the germline V gene. V lost 7 bases to trimming and J lost 2 bases, with 19 bases between them.

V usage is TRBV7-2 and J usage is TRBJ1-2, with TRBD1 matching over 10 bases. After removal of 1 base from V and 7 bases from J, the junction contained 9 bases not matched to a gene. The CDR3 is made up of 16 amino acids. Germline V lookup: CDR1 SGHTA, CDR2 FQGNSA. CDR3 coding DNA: TGTGCCAGCAGCTTAGGGACAGGGGGTCTCTTAGTTGGCTACACCTTC. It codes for CASSLGTGGLLVGYTF.

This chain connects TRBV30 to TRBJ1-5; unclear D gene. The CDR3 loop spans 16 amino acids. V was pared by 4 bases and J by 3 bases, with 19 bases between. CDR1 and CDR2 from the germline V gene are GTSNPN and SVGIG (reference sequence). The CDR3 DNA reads TGTGCCTGGATGTCGAGGAGGAGCGACTCCAATCAGCCCCAGCATTTT. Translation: CAWMSRRSDSNQPQHF.

CDR3 region: CASSPTASITDTQYF. The CDR3 bases are TGCGCCAGCAGCCCCACAGCCTCAATCACAGATACGCAGTATTTT. The V call is TRBV5-1, the J call TRBJ2-3; D not resolved. Germline loops: CDR1 SGHRS, CDR2 YFSETQ. Trimming stripped 4 bases from V and 2 bases from J, with 14 bases between. CDR3 length: 15 residues. Combining the CDR3 with reference TRBV5-1 and TRBJ2-3 gives the whole variable domain KAGVTQTPRYLIKTRGQQVTLSCSPISGHRSVSWYQQTPGQGLQFLFEYFSETQRNKGNFPGRFSGRQFSNSRSEMNVSTLELGDSALYLCASSPTASITDTQYFGPGTRLTVL.

The CDR3 bases are TGTGCCAGCAGCTTGGACGTTTCTGAAGCTTTCTTT. It is translated as CASSLDVSEAFF. V gene TRBV7-3 combines with J gene TRBJ1-1; D is undetermined. Germline CDR1 reads SGHTA; CDR2 reads FQGTGA. The CDR3 runs 12 residues. The V and J ends lost 3 bases and 6 bases respectively, with 8 bases between them.

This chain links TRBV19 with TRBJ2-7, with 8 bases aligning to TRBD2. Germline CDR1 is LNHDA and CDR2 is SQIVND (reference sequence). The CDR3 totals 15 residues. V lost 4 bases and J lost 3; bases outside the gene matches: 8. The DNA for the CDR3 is TGTGCCAGTAGTAACCAGCGGGGGCCTCGCTACGAGCAGTACTTC. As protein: CASSNQRGPRYEQYF.

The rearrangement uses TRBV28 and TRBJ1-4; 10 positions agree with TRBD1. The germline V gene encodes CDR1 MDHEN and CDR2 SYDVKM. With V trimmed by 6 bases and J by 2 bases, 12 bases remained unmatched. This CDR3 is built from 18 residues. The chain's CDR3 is CASRLPRTGGATNEKLFF. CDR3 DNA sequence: TGTGCCAGCAGGTTACCCCGGACAGGGGGAGCGACTAATGAAAAACTGTTTTTT.

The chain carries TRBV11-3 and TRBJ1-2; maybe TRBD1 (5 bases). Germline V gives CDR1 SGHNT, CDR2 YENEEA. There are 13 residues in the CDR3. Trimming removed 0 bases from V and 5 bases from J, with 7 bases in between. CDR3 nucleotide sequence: TGTGCCAGCAGCTTAGATGAGGGGTATGGCTACACCTTC. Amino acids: CASSLDEGYGYTF.

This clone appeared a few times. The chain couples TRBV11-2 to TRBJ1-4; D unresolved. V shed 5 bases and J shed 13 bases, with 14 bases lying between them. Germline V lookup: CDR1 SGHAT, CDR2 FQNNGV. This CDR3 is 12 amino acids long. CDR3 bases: TGTGCCAGCAGCCCGGCCCCGGGAACACTGTTTTTT. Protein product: CASSPAPGTLFF.

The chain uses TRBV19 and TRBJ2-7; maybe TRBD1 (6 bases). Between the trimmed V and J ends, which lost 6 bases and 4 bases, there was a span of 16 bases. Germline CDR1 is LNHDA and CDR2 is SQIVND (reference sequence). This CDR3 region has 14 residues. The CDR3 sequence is CASSHGQGSYEQYF. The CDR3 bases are TGTGCCAGTAGCCATGGGCAGGGGTCGTACGAGCAGTACTTC.

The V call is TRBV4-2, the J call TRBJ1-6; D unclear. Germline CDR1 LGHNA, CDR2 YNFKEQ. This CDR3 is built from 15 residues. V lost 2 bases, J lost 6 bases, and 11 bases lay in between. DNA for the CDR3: TGTGCCAGCAGCCAACGCCGGGGAGCTAATTCACCCCTCCACTTT. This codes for CASSQRRGANSPLHF.

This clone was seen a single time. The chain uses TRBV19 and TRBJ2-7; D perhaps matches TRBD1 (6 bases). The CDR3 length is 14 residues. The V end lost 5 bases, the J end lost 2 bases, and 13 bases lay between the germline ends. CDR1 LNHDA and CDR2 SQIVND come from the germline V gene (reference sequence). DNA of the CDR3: TGTGCCAGTAGTGCCCGACAGGCTGCCTACGAGCAGTACTTC. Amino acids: CASSARQAAYEQYF.

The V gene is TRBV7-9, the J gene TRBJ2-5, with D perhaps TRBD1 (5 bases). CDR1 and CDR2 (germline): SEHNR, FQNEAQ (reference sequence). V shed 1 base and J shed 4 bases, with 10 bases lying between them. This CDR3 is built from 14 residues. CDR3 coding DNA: TGTGCCAGCAGCTTAGTACAGGTTGGAGAGACCCAGTACTTC. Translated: CASSLVQVGETQYF.

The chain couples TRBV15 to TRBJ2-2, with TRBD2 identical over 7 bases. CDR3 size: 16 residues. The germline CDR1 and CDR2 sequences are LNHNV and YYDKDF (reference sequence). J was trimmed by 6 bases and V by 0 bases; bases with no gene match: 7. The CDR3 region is CATSRDLGGWSGELFF. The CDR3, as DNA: TGTGCCACCAGCAGAGATCTCGGGGGGTGGTCCGGGGAGCTGTTTTTT.

CDR3 nucleotide sequence: TGTGCCATCAGTGACAGGGTGAACACTGAAGCTTTCTTT. Its protein product is CAISDRVNTEAFF. The chain combines TRBV10-3 with TRBJ1-1; perhaps TRBD1 as D (5 bases). The CDR3 extends over 13 amino acids. V lost 3 bases and J lost 0, with 5 bases in between. The germline gives CDR1 ENHRY, CDR2 SYGVKD.

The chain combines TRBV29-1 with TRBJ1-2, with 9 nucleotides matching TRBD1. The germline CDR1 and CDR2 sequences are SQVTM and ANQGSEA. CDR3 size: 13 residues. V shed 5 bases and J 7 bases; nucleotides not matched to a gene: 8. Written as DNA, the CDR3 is TGCAGCGTTCGAAGGACAGGGGACGGTGGCTACACCTTC. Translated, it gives CSVRRTGDGGYTF. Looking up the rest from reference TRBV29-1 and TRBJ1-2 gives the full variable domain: SAVISQKPSRDICQRGTSLTIQCQVDSQVTMMFWYRQQPGQSLTLIATANQGSEATYESGFVIDKFPISRPNLTFSTLTVSNMSPEDSSIYLCSVRRTGDGGYTFGSGTRLTVV.

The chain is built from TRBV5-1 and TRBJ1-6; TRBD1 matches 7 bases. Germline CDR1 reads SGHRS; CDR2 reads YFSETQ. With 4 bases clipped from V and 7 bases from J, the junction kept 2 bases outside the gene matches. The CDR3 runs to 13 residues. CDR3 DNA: TGCGCCAGCAGCCGGACAGGCAATTCACCCCTCCACTTT. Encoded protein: CASSRTGNSPLHF.

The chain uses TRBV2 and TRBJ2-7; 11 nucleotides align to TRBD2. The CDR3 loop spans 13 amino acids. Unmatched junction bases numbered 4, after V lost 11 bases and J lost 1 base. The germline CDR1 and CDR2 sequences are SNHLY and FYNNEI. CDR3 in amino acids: CALTSGASYEQYF. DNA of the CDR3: TGTGCCCTGACTAGCGGGGCTTCCTACGAGCAGTACTTC.

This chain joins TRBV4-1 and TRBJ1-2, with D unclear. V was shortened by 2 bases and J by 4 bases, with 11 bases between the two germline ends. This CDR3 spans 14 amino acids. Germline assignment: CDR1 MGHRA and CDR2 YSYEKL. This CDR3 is CASSQPPEGYGYTF. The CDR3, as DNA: TGCGCCAGCAGCCAACCCCCGGAGGGCTATGGCTACACCTTC.

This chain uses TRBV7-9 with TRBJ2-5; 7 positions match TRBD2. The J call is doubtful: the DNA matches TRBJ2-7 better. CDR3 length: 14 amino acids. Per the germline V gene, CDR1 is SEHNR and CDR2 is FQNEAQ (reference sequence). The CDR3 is CASSLGTSSYEQYF. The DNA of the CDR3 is TGTGCCAGCAGCTTAGGGACTAGCTCCTACGAGCAGTACTTC.

The CDR3 reads CASSLGSGGVGEQYF. In nucleotides, the CDR3 is TGCGCCAGCAGCTTGGGGTCTGGGGGCGTTGGCGAGCAGTACTTC. J is TRBJ2-7 and V is TRBV5-1; TRBD1 might be the D (6 bases). Trimming took 0 bases from V and 6 from J, leaving 16 bases between them. This CDR3 has 15 amino acids. CDR1 is SGHRS and CDR2 is YFSETQ in the germline V gene.

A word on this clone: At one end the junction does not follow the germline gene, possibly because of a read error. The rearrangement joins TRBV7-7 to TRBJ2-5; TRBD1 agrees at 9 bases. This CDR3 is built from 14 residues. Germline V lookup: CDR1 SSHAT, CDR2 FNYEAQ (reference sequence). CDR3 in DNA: TGTGCTAGCAGCCGGGACAGGGCTCCAGAGACCCAGTACTTC. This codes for CASSRDRAPETQYF.

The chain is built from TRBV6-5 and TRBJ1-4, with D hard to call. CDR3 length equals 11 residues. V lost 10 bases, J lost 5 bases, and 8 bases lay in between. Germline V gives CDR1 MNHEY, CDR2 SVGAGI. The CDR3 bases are TGTGCCACGGAGGGAAATGAAAAACTGTTTTTT. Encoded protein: CATEGNEKLFF.